The rows below give T cell receptor beta chains drawn from one sample of a study of T cell responses to AZD1222 COVID-19 vaccine. TCRdb's table, derived via immunoSEQ multiplex PCR, lists solely in-frame clones and lacks some. Counted here are around 91,000 clones, around nine tenths occurring once; the ten biggest clones make up roughly 21%. The input for sequencing was peripheral blood, taken on day 0 of AZD1222 vaccination. The receptors were sampled from an adult in good health. CDR3s include the opening cysteine and the closing phenylalanine or tryptophan. D genes are given only for firm matches. A row's size may be missing; if present it is once, few, many or a size class.

abundance	len	d_gene	j_gene	v_gene	CDR3nt	CDR3aa
.	15	TRBD1	TRBJ2-3	TRBV7-9	TGTGCCAGCAGCTTACAGGGACAGTTCACAGATACGCAGTATTTT	CASSLQGQFTDTQYF
many	14	.	TRBJ1-5	TRBV7-2	TGTGCCAGCAGCGCCCAGGGAAGAGGTCAGCCCCAGCATTTT	CASSAQGRGQPQHF
.	15	.	TRBJ1-1	TRBV5-1	TGCGCCAGCAGCTTGAGTGGGACGCGGAACACTGAAGCTTTCTTT	CASSLSGTRNTEAFF
.	16	TRBD1	TRBJ2-1	TRBV3-1/TRBV3-2	TGTGCCAGCAGCCAGGAGGGACAGGCCGGCTACAATGAGCAGTTCTTC	CASSQEGQAGYNEQFF
.	14	TRBD1	TRBJ2-7	TRBV27	TGTGCCAGCAGTTCCGGACAGGGTCGTTACGAGCAGTACTTC	CASSSGQGRYEQYF
.	15	.	TRBJ1-6	TRBV7-9	TGTGCCAGCAGCCTCTTCAACACCGGGAATTCACCCCTCCACTTT	CASSLFNTGNSPLHF
.	14	TRBD1	TRBJ2-7	TRBV9	TGTGCCAGCAGCGTAGGAGGGGGCCTTGGCGAGCAGTACTTC	CASSVGGGLGEQYF
.	14	TRBD1	TRBJ2-7	TRBV11-2	TGTGCCAGCAGCTTCGACAGGGGGTCGGACGAGCAGTACTTC	CASSFDRGSDEQYF
.	14	TRBD1	TRBJ2-7	TRBV19	TGTGCCAGTAGTCCCGGGACAGGGGCCTACGAGCAGTACTTC	CASSPGTGAYEQYF
.	15	.	TRBJ2-3	TRBV18	TGTGCCAGCTCACCACCGACGCCCCGCACAGATACGCAGTATTTT	CASSPPTPRTDTQYF
.	13	.	TRBJ2-7	TRBV9	TGTGCCAGCAGCGAAAGGGAATCCTACGAGCAGTACTTC	CASSERESYEQYF
.	15	.	TRBJ1-5	TRBV3-1/TRBV3-2	TGTGCCAGCAGCCAAGGGGCAGGGGTTTATCAGCCCCAGCATTTT	CASSQGAGVYQPQHF
.	16	TRBD2	TRBJ2-3	TRBV18	TGTGCCAGCTCTCAACGACTAGCGGGGTCAACAGATACGCAGTATTTT	CASSQRLAGSTDTQYF
.	13	.	TRBJ1-5	TRBV6-2/TRBV6-3	TGTGCCAGCAGTTACGATGGAAATCAGCCCCAGCATTTT	CASSYDGNQPQHF
.	18	.	TRBJ2-1	TRBV5-4	TGTGCCAGCAGCCCCCGGGGGGCAGCGGGGAGACAGTACAATGAGCAGTTCTTC	CASSPRGAAGRQYNEQFF
.	14	.	TRBJ2-3	TRBV7-2	TGTGCCAGCAGCTTTTTGGGGGCCACAGATACGCAGTATTTT	CASSFLGATDTQYF
.	17	TRBD2	TRBJ2-5	TRBV11-2	TGTGCCAGCAGCCTCACACTAGCGGGAGGGGCGCGGGAGACCCAGTACTTC	CASSLTLAGGARETQYF
.	11	.	TRBJ1-2	TRBV20-1	TGCAGTGCTAGTCAGGGGCCTGGCTACACCTTC	CSASQGPGYTF
.	13	.	TRBJ1-4	TRBV9	TGTGCCAGCAGCCGGGGGTCTAATGAAAAACTGTTTTTT	CASSRGSNEKLFF
.	13	.	TRBJ1-5	TRBV28	TGTGCCAGCAGTGAATATAGCAATCAGCCCCAGCATTTT	CASSEYSNQPQHF
.	13	.	TRBJ1-2	TRBV19	TGTGCCCCTAGGCGAGGGGCTAACTATGGCTACACCTTC	CAPRRGANYGYTF
once	13	.	TRBJ2-1	TRBV9	TGTGCCAGCAGCCGCGGTAGGGGCGATGAGCAGTTCTTC	CASSRGRGDEQFF
.	11	.	TRBJ1-5	TRBV2	TGTGCCAGCAGTACCTCTCAGCCCCAGCATTTT	CASSTSQPQHF
.	15	.	TRBJ1-5	TRBV27	TGTGCCAGCAGTTTGTACGGTCCTAGCAATCAGCCCCAGCATTTT	CASSLYGPSNQPQHF
.	13	.	TRBJ1-3	TRBV25-1	TGTGCCAGCAGTAGGGGACATGGAAACACCATATATTTT	CASSRGHGNTIYF
.	15	TRBD2	TRBJ2-1	TRBV3-1/TRBV3-2	TGTGCCAGCACCATAAGCGGGAGGACCGTGAATGAGCAGTTCTTC	CASTISGRTVNEQFF
.	14	TRBD1	TRBJ1-2	TRBV2	TGTGCCAGCAATCCGGGACAGGGGGTAGACGGCTACACCTTC	CASNPGQGVDGYTF
.	13	.	TRBJ1-1	TRBV6-5	TGTGCCAGCAGTTACGACCAGGGATCTGAAGCTTTCTTT	CASSYDQGSEAFF